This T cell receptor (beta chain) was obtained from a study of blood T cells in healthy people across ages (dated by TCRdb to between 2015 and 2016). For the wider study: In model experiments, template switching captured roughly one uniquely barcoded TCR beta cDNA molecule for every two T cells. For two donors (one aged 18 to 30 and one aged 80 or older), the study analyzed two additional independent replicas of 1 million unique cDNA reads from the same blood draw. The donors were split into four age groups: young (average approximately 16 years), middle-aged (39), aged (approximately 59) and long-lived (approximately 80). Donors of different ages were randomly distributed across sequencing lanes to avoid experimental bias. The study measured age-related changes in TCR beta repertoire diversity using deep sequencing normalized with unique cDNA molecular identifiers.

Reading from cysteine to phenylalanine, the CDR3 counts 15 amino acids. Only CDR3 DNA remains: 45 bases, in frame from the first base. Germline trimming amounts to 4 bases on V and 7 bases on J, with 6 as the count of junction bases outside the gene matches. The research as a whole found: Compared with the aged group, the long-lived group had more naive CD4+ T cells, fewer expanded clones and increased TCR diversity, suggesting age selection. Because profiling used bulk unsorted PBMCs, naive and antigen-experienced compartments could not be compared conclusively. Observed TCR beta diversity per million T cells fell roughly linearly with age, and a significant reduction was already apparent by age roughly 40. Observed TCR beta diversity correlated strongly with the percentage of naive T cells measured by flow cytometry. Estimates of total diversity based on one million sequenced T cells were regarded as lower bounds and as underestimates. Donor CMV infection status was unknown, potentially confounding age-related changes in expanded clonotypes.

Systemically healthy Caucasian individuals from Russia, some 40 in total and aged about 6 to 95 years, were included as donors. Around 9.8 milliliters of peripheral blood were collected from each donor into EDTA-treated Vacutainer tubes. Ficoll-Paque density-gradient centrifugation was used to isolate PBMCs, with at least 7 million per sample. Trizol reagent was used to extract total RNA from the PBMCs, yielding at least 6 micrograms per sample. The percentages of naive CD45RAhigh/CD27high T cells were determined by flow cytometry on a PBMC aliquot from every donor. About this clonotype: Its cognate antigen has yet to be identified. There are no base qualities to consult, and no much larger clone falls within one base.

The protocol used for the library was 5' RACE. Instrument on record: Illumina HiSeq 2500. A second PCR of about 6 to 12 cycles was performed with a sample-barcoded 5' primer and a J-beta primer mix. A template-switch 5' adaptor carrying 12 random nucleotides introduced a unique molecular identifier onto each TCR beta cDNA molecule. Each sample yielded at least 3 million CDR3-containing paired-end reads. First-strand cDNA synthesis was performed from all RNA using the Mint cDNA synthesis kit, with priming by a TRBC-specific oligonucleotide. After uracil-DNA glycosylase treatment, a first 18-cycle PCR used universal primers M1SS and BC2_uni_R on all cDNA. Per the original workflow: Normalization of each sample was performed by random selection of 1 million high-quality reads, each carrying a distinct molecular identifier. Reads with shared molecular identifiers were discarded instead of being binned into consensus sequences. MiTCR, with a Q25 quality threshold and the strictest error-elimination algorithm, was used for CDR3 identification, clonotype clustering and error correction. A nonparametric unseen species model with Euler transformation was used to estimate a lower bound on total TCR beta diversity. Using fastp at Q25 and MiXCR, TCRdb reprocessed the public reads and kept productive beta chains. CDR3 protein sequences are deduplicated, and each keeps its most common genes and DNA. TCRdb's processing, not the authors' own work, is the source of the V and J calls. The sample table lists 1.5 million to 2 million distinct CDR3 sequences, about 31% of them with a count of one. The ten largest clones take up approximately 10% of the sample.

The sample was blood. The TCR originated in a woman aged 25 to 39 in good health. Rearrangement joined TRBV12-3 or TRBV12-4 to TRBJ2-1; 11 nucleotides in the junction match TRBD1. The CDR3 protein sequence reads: CASSSGGQGANEQFF. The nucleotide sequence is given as TGTGCCAGCAGTTCAGGTGGACAGGGGGCGAATGAGCAGTTCTTC.